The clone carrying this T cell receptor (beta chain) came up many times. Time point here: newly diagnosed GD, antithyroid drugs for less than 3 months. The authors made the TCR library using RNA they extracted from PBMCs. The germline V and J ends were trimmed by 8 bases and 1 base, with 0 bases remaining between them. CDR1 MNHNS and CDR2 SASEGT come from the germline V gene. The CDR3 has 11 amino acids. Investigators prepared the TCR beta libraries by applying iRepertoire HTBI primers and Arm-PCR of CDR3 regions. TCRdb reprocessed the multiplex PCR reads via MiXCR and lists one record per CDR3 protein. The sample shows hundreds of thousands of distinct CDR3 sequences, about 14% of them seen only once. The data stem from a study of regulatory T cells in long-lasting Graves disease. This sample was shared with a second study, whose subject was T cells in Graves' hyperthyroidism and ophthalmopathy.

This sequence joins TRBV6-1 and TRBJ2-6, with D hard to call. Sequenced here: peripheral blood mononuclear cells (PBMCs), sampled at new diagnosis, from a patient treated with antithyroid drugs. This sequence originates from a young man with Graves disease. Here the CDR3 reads CASSGANVLTF. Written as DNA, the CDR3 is TGTGCCAGCTCTGGGGCCAACGTCCTGACTTTC.